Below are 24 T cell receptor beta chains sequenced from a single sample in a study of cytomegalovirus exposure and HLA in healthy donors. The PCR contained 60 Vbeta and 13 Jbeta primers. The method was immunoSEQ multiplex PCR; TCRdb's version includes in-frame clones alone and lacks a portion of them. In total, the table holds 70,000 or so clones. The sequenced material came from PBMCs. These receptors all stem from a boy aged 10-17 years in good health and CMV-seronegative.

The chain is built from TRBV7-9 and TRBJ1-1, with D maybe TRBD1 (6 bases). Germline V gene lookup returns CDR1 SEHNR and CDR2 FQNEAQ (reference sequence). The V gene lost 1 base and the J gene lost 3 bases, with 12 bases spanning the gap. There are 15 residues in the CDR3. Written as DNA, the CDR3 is TGTGCCAGCAGCTTAGTTCCAGGGGCCCACACTGAAGCTTTCTTT. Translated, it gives CASSLVPGAHTEAFF.

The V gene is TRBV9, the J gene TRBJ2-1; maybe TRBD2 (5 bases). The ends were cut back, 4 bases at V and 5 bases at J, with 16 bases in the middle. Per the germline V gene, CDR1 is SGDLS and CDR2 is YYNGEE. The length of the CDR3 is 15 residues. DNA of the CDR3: TGTGCCAGCAGCTTCGATAGCGTTTCCGACAATGAGCAGTTCTTC. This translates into CASSFDSVSDNEQFF.

The CDR3 sequence is CASSLAGEGETQYF. The CDR3, as DNA: TGTGCCAGCAGTTTAGCGGGCGAGGGAGAGACCCAGTACTTC. This chain joins TRBV27 and TRBJ2-5; TRBD2 is a possible D gene (5 bases). Trimming cost V 2 bases and J 4 bases, with 11 bases left between them. This CDR3 region has 14 residues. Looked up from germline, CDR1 is MNHEY and CDR2 is SMNVEV (reference sequence).

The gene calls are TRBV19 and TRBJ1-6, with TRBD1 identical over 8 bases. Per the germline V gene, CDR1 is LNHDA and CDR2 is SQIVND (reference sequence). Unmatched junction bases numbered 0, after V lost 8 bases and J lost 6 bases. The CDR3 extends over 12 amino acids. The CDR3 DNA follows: TGTGCCAGTGGACAGGGTAATTCACCCCTCCACTTT. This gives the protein CASGQGNSPLHF.

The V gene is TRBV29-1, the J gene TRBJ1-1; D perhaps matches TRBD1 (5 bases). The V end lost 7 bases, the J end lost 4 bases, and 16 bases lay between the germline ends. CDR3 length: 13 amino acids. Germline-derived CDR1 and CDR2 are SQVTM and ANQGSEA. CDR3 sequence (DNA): TGCAGCGGCCGACAGCCAAGCAGCACTGAAGCTTTCTTT. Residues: CSGRQPSSTEAFF.

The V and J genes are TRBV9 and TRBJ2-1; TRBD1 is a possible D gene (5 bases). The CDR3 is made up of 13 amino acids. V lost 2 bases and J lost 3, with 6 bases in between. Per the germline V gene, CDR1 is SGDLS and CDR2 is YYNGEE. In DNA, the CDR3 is TGTGCCAGCAGCGTCACAGGCTACAATGAGCAGTTCTTC. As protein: CASSVTGYNEQFF.

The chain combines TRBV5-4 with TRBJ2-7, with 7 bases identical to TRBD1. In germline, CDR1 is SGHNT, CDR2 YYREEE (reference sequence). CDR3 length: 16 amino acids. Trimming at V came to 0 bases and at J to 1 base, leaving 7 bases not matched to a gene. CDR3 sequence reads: CASSLGGGQRSYEQYF. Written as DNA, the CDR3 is TGTGCCAGCAGCTTGGGTGGGGGACAGAGATCCTACGAGCAGTACTTC.

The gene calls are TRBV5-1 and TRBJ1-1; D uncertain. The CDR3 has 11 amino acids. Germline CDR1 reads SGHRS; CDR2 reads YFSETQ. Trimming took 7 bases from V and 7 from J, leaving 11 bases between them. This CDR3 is CASLGRSEAFF. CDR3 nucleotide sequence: TGCGCCAGCCTCGGTCGGAGTGAAGCTTTCTTT.

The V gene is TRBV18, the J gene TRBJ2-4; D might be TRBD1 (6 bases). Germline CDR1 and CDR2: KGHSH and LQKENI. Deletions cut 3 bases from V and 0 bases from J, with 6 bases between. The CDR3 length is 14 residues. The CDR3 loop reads CASSPDRAKNIQYF. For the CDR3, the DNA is TGTGCCAGCTCACCGGACAGAGCCAAAAACATTCAGTACTTC. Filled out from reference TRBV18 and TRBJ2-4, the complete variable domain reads NAGVMQNPRHLVRRRGQEARLRCSPMKGHSHVYWYRQLPEEGLKFMVYLQKENIIDESGMPKERFSAEFPKEGPSILRIQQVVRGDSAAYFCASSPDRAKNIQYFGAGTRLSVL.

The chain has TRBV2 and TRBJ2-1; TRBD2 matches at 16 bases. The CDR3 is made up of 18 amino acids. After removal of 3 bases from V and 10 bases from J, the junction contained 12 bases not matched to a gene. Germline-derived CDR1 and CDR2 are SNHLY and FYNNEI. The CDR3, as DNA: TGTGCCAGCAGTGAGGGGACTAGCGGGGGGGTCAGACTATGGGAGCAGTTCTTC. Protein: CASSEGTSGGVRLWEQFF. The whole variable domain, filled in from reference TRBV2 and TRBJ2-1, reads EPEVTQTPSHQVTQMGQEVILRCVPISNHLYFYWYRQILGQKVEFLVSFYNNEISEKSEIFDDQFSVERPDGSNFTLKIRSTKLEDSAMYFCASSEGTSGGVRLWEQFFGPGTRLTVL.

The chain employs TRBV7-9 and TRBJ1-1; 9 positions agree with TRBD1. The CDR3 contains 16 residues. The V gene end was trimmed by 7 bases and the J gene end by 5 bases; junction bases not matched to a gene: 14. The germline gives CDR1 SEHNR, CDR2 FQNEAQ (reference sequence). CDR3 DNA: TGTGCCAGCAAGCCTCGACTGACAGGGGGAGGTACTGAAGCTTTCTTT. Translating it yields CASKPRLTGGGTEAFF.

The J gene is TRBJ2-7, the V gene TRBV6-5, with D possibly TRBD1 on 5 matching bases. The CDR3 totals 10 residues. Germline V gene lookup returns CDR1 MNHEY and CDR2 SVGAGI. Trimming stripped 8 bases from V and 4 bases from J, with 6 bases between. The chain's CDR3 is CASGAYEQYF. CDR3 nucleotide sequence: TGTGCCAGCGGGGCTTACGAGCAGTACTTC.

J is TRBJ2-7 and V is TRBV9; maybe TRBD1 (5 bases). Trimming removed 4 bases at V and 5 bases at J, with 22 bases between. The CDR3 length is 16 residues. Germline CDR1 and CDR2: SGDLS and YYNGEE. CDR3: CASSPRGQGGVHEQYF. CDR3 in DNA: TGTGCCAGCAGCCCCCGAGGCCAGGGCGGCGTCCACGAGCAGTACTTC.

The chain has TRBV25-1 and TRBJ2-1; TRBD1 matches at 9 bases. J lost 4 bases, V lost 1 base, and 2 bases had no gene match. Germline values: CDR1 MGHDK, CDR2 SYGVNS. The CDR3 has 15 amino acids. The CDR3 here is CASSELGTGYNEQFF. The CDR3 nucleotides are TGTGCCAGCAGTGAATTGGGGACAGGGTACAATGAGCAGTTCTTC.

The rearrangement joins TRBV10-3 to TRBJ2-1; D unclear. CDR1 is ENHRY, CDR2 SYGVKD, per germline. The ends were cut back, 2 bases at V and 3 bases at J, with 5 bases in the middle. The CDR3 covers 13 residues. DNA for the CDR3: TGTGCCATCAGTGAGGCTAGCTACAATGAGCAGTTCTTC. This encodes CAISEASYNEQFF.

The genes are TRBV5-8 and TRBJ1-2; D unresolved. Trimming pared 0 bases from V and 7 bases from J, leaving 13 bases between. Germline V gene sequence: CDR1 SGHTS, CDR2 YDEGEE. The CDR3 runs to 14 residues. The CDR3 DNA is TGTGCCAGCAGCTTGGGGCGCGGGCTTGGTGGCTACACCTTC. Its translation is CASSLGRGLGGYTF.

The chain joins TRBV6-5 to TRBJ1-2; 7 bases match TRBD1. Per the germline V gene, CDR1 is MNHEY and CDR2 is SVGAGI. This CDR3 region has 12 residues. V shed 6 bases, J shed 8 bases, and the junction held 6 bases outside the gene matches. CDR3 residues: CASRDRLGGYTF. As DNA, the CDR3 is TGTGCCAGCAGGGACAGGTTAGGAGGCTACACCTTC.

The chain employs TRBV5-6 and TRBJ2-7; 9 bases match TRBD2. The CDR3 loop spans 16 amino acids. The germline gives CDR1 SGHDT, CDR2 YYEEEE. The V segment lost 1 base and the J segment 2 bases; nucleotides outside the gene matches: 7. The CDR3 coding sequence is TGTGCCAGCAGCTTGTTTGTCGCGGGGGGGCCCTACGAGCAGTACTTC. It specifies CASSLFVAGGPYEQYF.

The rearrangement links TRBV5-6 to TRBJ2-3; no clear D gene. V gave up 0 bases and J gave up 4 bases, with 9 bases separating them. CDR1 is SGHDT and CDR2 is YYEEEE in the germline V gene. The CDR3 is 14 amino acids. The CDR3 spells CASSLDLVPDTQYF. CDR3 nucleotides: TGTGCCAGCAGCTTGGATTTAGTTCCAGATACGCAGTATTTT.

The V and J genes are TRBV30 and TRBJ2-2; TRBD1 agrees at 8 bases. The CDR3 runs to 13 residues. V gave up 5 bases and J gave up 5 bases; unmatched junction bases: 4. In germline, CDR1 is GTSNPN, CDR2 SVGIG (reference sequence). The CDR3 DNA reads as TGTGCCTGGGGGACAGGCATTACCGGGGAGCTGTTTTTT. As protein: CAWGTGITGELFF.

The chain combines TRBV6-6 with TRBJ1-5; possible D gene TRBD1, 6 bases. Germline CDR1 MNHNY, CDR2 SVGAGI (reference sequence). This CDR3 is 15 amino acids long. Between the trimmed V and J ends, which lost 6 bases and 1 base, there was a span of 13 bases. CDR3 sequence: CASRTGGASNQPQHF. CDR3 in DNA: TGTGCCAGCAGGACAGGAGGAGCAAGCAATCAGCCCCAGCATTTT.

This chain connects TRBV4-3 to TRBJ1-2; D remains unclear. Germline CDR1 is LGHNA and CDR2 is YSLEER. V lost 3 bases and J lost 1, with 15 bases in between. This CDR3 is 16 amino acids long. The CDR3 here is CASSHFWIRGNYGYTF. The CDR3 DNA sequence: TGCGCCAGCAGCCATTTTTGGATTCGGGGTAACTATGGCTACACCTTC.

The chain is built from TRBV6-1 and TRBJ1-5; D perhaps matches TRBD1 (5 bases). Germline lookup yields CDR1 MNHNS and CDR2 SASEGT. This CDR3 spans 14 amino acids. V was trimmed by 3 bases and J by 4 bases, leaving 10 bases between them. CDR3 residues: CASSETPGNQPQHF. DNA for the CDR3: TGTGCCAGCAGTGAGACTCCAGGGAATCAGCCCCAGCATTTT.

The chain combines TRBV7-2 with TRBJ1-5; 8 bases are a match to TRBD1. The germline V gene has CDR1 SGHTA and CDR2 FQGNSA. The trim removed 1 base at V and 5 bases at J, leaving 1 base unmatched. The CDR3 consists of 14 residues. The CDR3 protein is CASSLGQGHQPQHF. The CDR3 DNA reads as TGTGCCAGCAGCTTAGGACAGGGGCATCAGCCCCAGCATTTT.